The entry below describes one T cell receptor beta chain. A few counts support this clonotype. Its antigen target is currently unknown. The input lacks base qualities; no much larger clone sits a single base away. Set within a cohort of healthcare workers in London, UK, this nested case-control study involved weekly PCR testing of nasopharyngeal swabs along with blood sampling. Healthcare workers were enrolled in the week of the UK lockdown, from 23 to 31 March 2020, and were followed every week for up to about 16 weeks. This entry is derived from a study of early T cells in non-severe SARS-CoV-2 infection (dated by TCRdb to the early 2020s). With respect to the entire study: TCR sequencing used bulk RNA from unsorted whole blood, so alpha and beta chains could not be paired. Overall results and qualifications from the work: Matching against VDJdb was skewed toward anti-spike CD8 responses, likely underestimated virus-specific expansions, and missed private and CD4 specificities.

The CDR3 has 14 amino acids, counting the end cysteine and phenylalanine. The read is trimmed to its CDR3 DNA, 42 bases read in frame from base 1. Taken from the germline V gene (reference sequence), the CDR1 and CDR2 loops are DFQATT and SNEGSKA. V loses 5 bases at its end and J loses 3 bases; junction bases beyond the gene matches: 4. The method behind the library was 5' RACE. Sequencing instrument: NextSeq 500. To correct for sequencing error and PCR bias, the TCR library protocol tagged individual cDNA molecules with unique molecular identifiers. Both TCR alpha and beta chains were sequenced, and tight co-correlation was observed between alpha and beta sequence abundances in each sample. The paper's processing steps were these. Decombinator V4 was used to annotate TCR sequences for V gene, J gene and CDR3. TCRs were defined as expanded if a significant change between any two time points was detected under a Poisson model with p below 0.0001. Abundances of TCRs were expressed as counts per million after normalisation to the total number of TCRs sequenced in each sample. TRAV1-2 paired with TRAJ12, TRAJ20 or TRAJ33 defined MAIT TCRs, while TRAV10 paired with TRAJ18 defined iNKT TCRs. A search of VDJdb, accessed on 1 November 2021, was run for TCRs annotated to CMV, EBV and SARS-CoV-2, with TCRs annotated for multiple antigens excluded. Using fastp at Q25 and MiXCR, TCRdb reprocessed the public reads and kept productive beta chains. One record per CDR3 amino acid sequence lists the most common genes and DNA. The V and J calls, along with clone size, are taken from TCRdb and not from the paper's own processing. The sample table shows about 71,000 distinct CDR3 sequences, and roughly an eighth are seen once. More than 12% of the sample goes to the ten largest clones.

Sequenced: whole blood. Here the chain combines TRBV20-1 and TRBJ2-1; 10 middle bases align to TRBD2. The receptor comes from an adult who was a healthcare worker with PCR-confirmed SARS-CoV-2 infection or an uninfected control (not recorded which). The CDR3 corresponds to CSAYRTSGYNEQFF. The nucleotide sequence reads TGCAGTGCTTACCGGACTAGCGGCTACAATGAGCAGTTCTTC.